The sequence of this TCR beta chain was determined in a study of T cell responses to AZD1222 COVID-19 vaccine. Study observations and caveats: Close to half of spike-specific TCRs reportedly recognize unmutated variant regions. Spike-specific TCR breadth and depth rose after two AZD1222 doses.

About this clone itself: Its antigen is still unknown.

Trimming took 4 bases from V and 6 from J; bases not matched to a gene: 17. Germline V CDR1 and CDR2: SGHTA, FQGTGA. The CDR3 loop spans 18 amino acids. Repertoires were generated with immunoSEQ multiplex PCR, while TCRdb's copy carries only in-frame clones and drops some. The table has roughly 150,000 clones, roughly 92% seen once; the top ten hold about 1.4%. This sequence joins TRBV7-3 and TRBJ2-3; TRBD2 matches 9 bases. This clonotype was sampled from an adult in good health. Sample: peripheral blood, taken on day 0 of AZD1222 vaccination. The CDR3 protein is CASSSSRLAAPLTDTQYF. CDR3 coding DNA: TGTGCCAGCAGCTCTTCCCGACTAGCGGCTCCTTTGACGGATACGCAGTATTTT. Complete variable domain (other parts from reference TRBV7-3 and TRBJ2-3): GAGVSQTPSNKVTEKGKYVELRCDPISGHTALYWYRQSLGQGPEFLIYFQGTGAADDSGLPNDRFFAVRPEGSVSTLKIQRTERGDSAVYLCASSSSRLAAPLTDTQYFGPGTRLTVL.